The T cell receptor (beta chain) under discussion was sequenced for a study of cytomegalovirus exposure and HLA in healthy donors. Notes on the study in general: The likely explanation for a cluster of highly shared sequence variants was sequencing artifact. As a later analysis revealed, the rate of TCR association differed by HLA locus, with DRB1 most and HLA-C fewest.

A note on this clone: Its antigen is unknown.

PCR amplification relied on 60 Vbeta primers (plus 13 Jbeta primers). Using immunoSEQ multiplex PCR, the repertoire was profiled, and TCRdb retains in-frame clones only, with some absent. The sample holds approximately 82,000 clones, over 9% seen once. J gave up 6 bases and V 9 bases, and 11 bases lay outside the gene matches. CDR1 and CDR2 from the germline V gene are MNHEY and SMNVEV (reference sequence). CDR3 length: 15 amino acids. This TCR was recovered from a man aged 60-69 years in good health and CMV-seropositive. The chain links TRBV27 to TRBJ2-7; TRBD2 aligns across 13 bases. Specimen: PBMCs. CDR3 nucleotides: TGTGCCAGTAGGGTAACGGGACTAGCGGGACGCGAGCAGTACTTC. This encodes CASRVTGLAGREQYF.